The next 2 T cell receptor beta chains were all read from a single sample in a study of CD8 T cells in Susac syndrome. Roughly 0.45 to 1 ug RNA was reverse transcribed with random hexamers. Using its own MiXCR run on the immunoSEQ multiplex PCR reads, TCRdb lists one record per CDR3 protein. Here the sample spans about 130,000 distinct CDR3 sequences, approximately 94% being singletons. Sample: CD4+ T cells from PBMCs. The receptors come from a human donor with multiple sclerosis.

The J gene is TRBJ1-1, the V gene TRBV27, with D hard to call. V lost 3 bases to trimming and J lost 4 bases, with 15 bases between them. This CDR3 is built from 15 residues. Per germline, CDR1 MNHEY and CDR2 SMNVEV (reference sequence). This CDR3 reads CASSFRLDTGTEAFF. The CDR3 bases are TGTGCCAGCAGTTTCCGGCTCGACACTGGCACTGAAGCTTTCTTT.

The chain is built from TRBV7-2 and TRBJ1-2; no clear D. Trimming took off 1 base at V and 1 base at J, with 10 bases between the two ends. The CDR3 loop spans 15 amino acids. The germline V gene has CDR1 SGHTA and CDR2 FQGNSA. CDR3 in amino acids: CASSLGSGHNYGYTF. CDR3 DNA: TGTGCCAGCAGCTTAGGGTCAGGCCATAACTATGGCTACACCTTC. The whole variable domain, remainder taken from reference TRBV7-2 and TRBJ1-2, is GAGVSQSPSNKVTEKGKDVELRCDPISGHTALYWYRQSLGQGLEFLIYFQGNSAPDKSGLPSDRFSAERTGGSVSTLTIQRTQQEDSAVYLCASSLGSGHNYGYTFGSGTRLTVV.